The rows below give T cell receptor beta chains drawn from one sample of a study of identical twins. From the 5' RACE reads, TCRdb called clonotypes with MiXCR, one entry per CDR3 protein. Of 400,000 to 550,000 distinct CDR3 sequences listed, roughly 21% are singletons. These data were likewise used in another study, on T cells expressing NK-cell markers.

The source material was CD4+ T cells sorted from blood. The receptors here all came from a woman between 18 and 29 years old in good health. The conserved cysteine and the conserved F or W are not part of the CDR3 here. The order of the fields is CDR3 protein, V gene.

ATSSRLGTQY TRBV15
ASSSRQGLQHYT TRBV7-2
SVGQGAYGYT TRBV29-1
ASSSVIGYEQY TRBV14
ASSTTGQRDEQY TRBV28
SAPGDLGYT TRBV20-1
ASSPPGLADYNEQF TRBV18
ASRQFEQGNYEQY TRBV7-8
SVEGRGNEKLF TRBV29-1
ASSQENYGYT TRBV4-2
ASTIGGSQGYEQY TRBV5-1
ASTPLGDSYNEQF TRBV2
ASSWPTRGNEQF TRBV3-1
ASQGQGRGGYT TRBV5-5
ASSQAQGPLRY TRBV14